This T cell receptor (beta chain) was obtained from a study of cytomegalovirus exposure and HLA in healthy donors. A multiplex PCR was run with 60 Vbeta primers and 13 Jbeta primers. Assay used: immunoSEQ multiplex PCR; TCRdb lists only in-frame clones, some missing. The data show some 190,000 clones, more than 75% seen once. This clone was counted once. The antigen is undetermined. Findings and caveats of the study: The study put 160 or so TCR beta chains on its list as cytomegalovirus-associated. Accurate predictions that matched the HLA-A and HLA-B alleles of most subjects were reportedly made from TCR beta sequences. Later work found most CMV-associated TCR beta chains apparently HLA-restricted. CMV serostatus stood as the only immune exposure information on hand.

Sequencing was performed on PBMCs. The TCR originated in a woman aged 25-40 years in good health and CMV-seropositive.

The CDR3 DNA follows: TGCGCCAGCAGCCTTTTACAGACAACTAATGAAAAACTGTTTTTT. Translating it yields CASSLLQTTNEKLFF. The chain carries TRBV4-1 and TRBJ1-4; unclear D gene. Germline CDR1 and CDR2: MGHRA and YSYEKL. Trimming took 4 bases from V and 0 from J, leaving 9 bases between them. This CDR3 contains 15 residues.